The 8 T cell receptor beta chains in this list originate from one sample, sequenced in a study of human T cells and chemical hapten exposure. Time point noted: patch test 2, 6 weeks after DPC sensitization. Regarding treatment: therapeutic diphenylcyclopropenone sensitization with weekly scalp DPC. TCRdb itself ran the RACE reads through MiXCR, one entry per CDR3 protein. The data hold fewer than 85,000 distinct CDR3 sequences, with around a tenth observed a single time. Sequences were derived from whole blood, sampled in connection with sensitization to the hapten diphenylcyclopropenone (DPC). The receptors were sampled from a man aged 18-30 years with alopecia areata. Some clones in this sample may be carry-over from other donors' samples.

A few counts support this clonotype. This chain joins TRBV12-3 or TRBV12-4 and TRBJ2-3; 8 nucleotides line up with TRBD2. The V segment lost 5 bases and the J segment 2 bases; nucleotides outside the gene matches: 6. The CDR3 is 15 residues long. The CDR3 DNA reads TGTGCCAGCAGTCCCCCAGCGGGGGACACAGATACGCAGTATTTT. This sequence encodes CASSPPAGDTDTQYF.

The sample holds many counts of this clonotype. The V call is TRBV11-2, the J call TRBJ2-1, with TRBD1 matching 8 bases. J was trimmed by 6 bases and V by 5 bases; bases with no gene match: 6. The V gene's germline CDR1 is SGHAT and CDR2 FQNNGV. CDR3 size: 14 residues. CDR3 loop: CASSPTGGLNEQFF. DNA of the CDR3: TGTGCCAGCAGCCCCACAGGGGGTCTCAATGAGCAGTTCTTC. Using reference TRBV11-2 and TRBJ2-1 for the parts outside the CDR3, the full variable domain is EAGVAQSPRYKIIEKRQSVAFWCNPISGHATLYWYQQILGQGPKLLIQFQNNGVVDDSQLPKDRFSAERLKGVDSTLKIQPAKLEDSAVYLCASSPTGGLNEQFFGPGTRLTVL.

This clonotype was detected a few times. J is TRBJ1-2 and V is TRBV19, with D tentatively TRBD1 (6 bases). The V end was cut by 4 bases, the J end by 4 bases, with 10 bases between. This CDR3 has 13 amino acids. Germline CDR1 reads LNHDA; CDR2 reads SQIVND (reference sequence). The DNA of the CDR3 is TGTGCCAGTAGTACAGACAGGTTCTATGGCTACACCTTC. Its protein is CASSTDRFYGYTF.

This clonotype came up a few times. This chain joins TRBV6-2 or TRBV6-3 and TRBJ2-4, with 10 bases fitting TRBD1. The CDR3 is 16 residues long. Unmatched junction bases numbered 9, after V lost 5 bases and J lost 5 bases. Germline V lookup: CDR1 MNHEY, CDR2 SVGEGT. The CDR3 region has the DNA TGTGCCAGCAGTCCCCAGGACAGGGGGTCGCAAAACATTCAGTACTTC. As protein: CASSPQDRGSQNIQYF.

V and J are TRBV7-2 and TRBJ1-3, with D hard to call. Trimming removed 3 bases at V and 0 bases at J, with 9 bases between. The CDR3 length is 15 residues. Germline V gene sequence: CDR1 SGHTA, CDR2 FQGNSA. The CDR3 region is CASSLQADSGNTIYF. The CDR3 DNA reads TGTGCCAGCAGCTTGCAGGCTGACTCTGGAAACACCATATATTTT.

The rearrangement uses TRBV9 and TRBJ2-7; D possibly uses TRBD1 or TRBD2 (5 bases each). The V end lost 2 bases, the J end lost 1 base, and 7 bases lay between the germline ends. CDR3 length: 13 amino acids. Germline V CDR1 and CDR2: SGDLS, YYNGEE. CDR3 amino acids: CASSVGASYEQYF. CDR3 sequence (DNA): TGTGCCAGCAGCGTCGGGGCTTCCTACGAGCAGTACTTC. The complete variable domain, with remaining parts taken from reference TRBV9 and TRBJ2-7, reads DSGVTQTPKHLITATGQRVTLRCSPRSGDLSVYWYQQSLDQGLQFLIQYYNGEERAKGNILERFSAQQFPDLHSELNLSSLELGDSALYFCASSVGASYEQYFGPGTRLTVT.

The V gene is TRBV3-1, the J gene TRBJ1-3; unclear D gene. The germline CDR1 and CDR2 sequences are LGHDT and YNNKEL (reference sequence). The ends were cut back, 4 bases at V and 0 bases at J, with 10 bases in the middle. The CDR3 runs to 15 residues. CDR3 loop: CASSPFIDSGNTIYF. Here the CDR3 DNA reads TGTGCCAGCAGCCCCTTCATCGACTCTGGAAACACCATATATTTT.

This clonotype was detected many times. This chain uses TRBV5-1 with TRBJ2-1; TRBD1 matches at 8 bases. The CDR3 loop spans 13 amino acids. Germline-derived CDR1 and CDR2 are SGHRS and YFSETQ. Trimming took 4 bases from V and 6 from J; bases not matched to a gene: 3. The CDR3 bases are TGCGCCAGCAGCCCTGACAGGGGCAATGAGCAGTTCTTC. Its protein is CASSPDRGNEQFF.